One and the same sample provided the 26 T cell receptor beta chains below, sequenced in a study of blood T cell repertoires in COVID-19. Profiled with immunoSEQ multiplex PCR; TCRdb holds only in-frame clones, not every one. The table has around 250,000 clones, more than 85% seen once. The material sequenced was PBMCs or T cells enriched from blood (not recorded which). These receptors were collected from a woman in her 30s who had recovered from COVID-19.

The V call is TRBV7-3, the J call TRBJ1-1; TRBD1 might be the D (6 bases). Germline V gene lookup returns CDR1 SGHTA and CDR2 FQGTGA. This CDR3 has 13 residues. Trimming pared 6 bases from V and 10 bases from J, leaving 18 bases between. In DNA, the CDR3 is TGTGCCAGCAGTAATCAACAGGGCGGAAGAGCTTTCTTT. Translating it yields CASSNQQGGRAFF. The full variable domain, rest sourced from reference TRBV7-3 and TRBJ1-1, is GAGVSQTPSNKVTEKGKYVELRCDPISGHTALYWYRQSLGQGPEFLIYFQGTGAADDSGLPNDRFFAVRPEGSVSTLKIQRTERGDSAVYLCASSNQQGGRAFFGQGTRLTVV.

The V and J genes are TRBV13 and TRBJ1-6; no firm D call. Germline V lookup: CDR1 PRHDT, CDR2 FYEKMQ (reference sequence). This CDR3 has 15 amino acids. The germline V and J ends were trimmed by 1 base and 8 bases, with 12 bases remaining between them. CDR3 protein: CASSLDGGDYSPLHF. CDR3 DNA: TGTGCCAGCAGCTTAGACGGCGGAGACTATTCACCCCTCCACTTT.

The table lists this clone with a few counts. The gene calls are TRBV19 and TRBJ2-5, with 8 bases that match TRBD2. The length of the CDR3 is 16 residues. After removal of 7 bases from V and 5 bases from J, the junction contained 15 bases not matched to a gene. Germline V gene lookup returns CDR1 LNHDA and CDR2 SQIVND (reference sequence). This chain's CDR3 is CASTPTSARSGETQYF. CDR3 coding DNA: TGTGCCAGTACCCCGACTAGCGCACGGAGTGGTGAGACCCAGTACTTC.

This chain links TRBV2 with TRBJ2-5; TRBD1 matches 9 bases. Looked up from germline, CDR1 is SNHLY and CDR2 is FYNNEI. Germline trimming cut 8 bases from V and 5 bases from J; bases unmatched to any gene: 12. CDR3 length: 15 amino acids. The CDR3 reads CASSREGQGGETQYF. In DNA, the CDR3 is TGTGCCAGCTCAAGAGAGGGACAGGGTGGGGAGACCCAGTACTTC.

This clone showed up just once. The V gene is TRBV7-2, the J gene TRBJ2-7; TRBD1 might be the D (6 bases). Trimming took 5 bases from V and 3 from J, leaving 14 bases between them. The germline V gene has CDR1 SGHTA and CDR2 FQGNSA. CDR3 length: 14 residues. CDR3 sequence (DNA): TGTGCCAGCAGCCCTGACAGGCTCGTCTACGAGCAGTACTTC. As protein: CASSPDRLVYEQYF.

The gene calls are TRBV7-2 and TRBJ2-7, with a weak D call TRBD1 (5 bases). In germline, CDR1 is SGHTA, CDR2 FQGNSA. This CDR3 comprises 14 residues. Deletions cut 4 bases from V and 1 base from J, with 11 bases between. CDR3 loop: CASSSQGRSYEQYF. CDR3 sequence (DNA): TGTGCCAGCAGCTCGCAGGGCAGATCCTACGAGCAGTACTTC.

V usage is TRBV3-1 (or the pseudogene TRBV3-2) and J usage is TRBJ2-3; 13 bases match TRBD2. The germline V gene encodes CDR1 LGHDT and CDR2 YNNKEL (reference sequence). The ends lost 4 bases at V and 3 bases at J; junction bases unmatched: 7. The CDR3 covers 17 residues. In nucleotides, the CDR3 is TGTGCCAGCAGCCCCCGTAGGACTAGCGGGAGAACAGATACGCAGTATTTT. Translated, it gives CASSPRRTSGRTDTQYF.

This chain joins TRBV28 and TRBJ1-3, with 8 bases identical to TRBD1. The trim removed 2 bases at V and 4 bases at J, leaving 4 bases unmatched. The CDR3 runs to 15 residues. Germline V lookup: CDR1 MDHEN, CDR2 SYDVKM. The CDR3 bases are TGTGCCAGCAGTTTAGGGGCAGGGGGCGGAAACACCATATATTTT. Translated, it gives CASSLGAGGGNTIYF.

This clone has just one count. V is TRBV5-4 and J is TRBJ2-3; D uncertain. The V and J ends lost 4 bases and 1 base respectively, with 16 bases between them. CDR3 length equals 16 residues. Germline V lookup: CDR1 SGHNT, CDR2 YYREEE (reference sequence). In DNA form, the CDR3 reads TGTGCCAGCAGCCGCGCCCTGAGCGTAGGCACAGATACGCAGTATTTT. This codes for CASSRALSVGTDTQYF.

This chain links TRBV6-5 with TRBJ1-1, with D maybe TRBD1 (5 bases). Deletions cut 6 bases from V and 2 bases from J, with 10 bases between. The germline CDR1 and CDR2 sequences are MNHEY and SVGAGI. This CDR3 comprises 13 residues. CDR3 amino acids: CASRVGANTEAFF. In DNA, the CDR3 is TGTGCCAGCAGAGTAGGGGCCAACACTGAAGCTTTCTTT.

The gene calls are TRBV6-5 and TRBJ2-2, with TRBD1 matching 9 bases. Per the germline V gene, CDR1 is MNHEY and CDR2 is SVGAGI. The CDR3 runs 13 residues. With V trimmed by 4 bases and J by 7 bases, 1 base remained unmatched. The CDR3 DNA sequence: TGTGCCAGCAGTTGGACAGGGGTCGGGGAGCTGTTTTTT. Translation gives CASSWTGVGELFF.

The V gene is TRBV28, the J gene TRBJ1-2; D may be TRBD1 (6 bases). The length of the CDR3 is 17 residues. Trimming shortened V by 3 bases and J by 2 bases, and 19 bases separated the two germline ends. Germline assignment: CDR1 MDHEN and CDR2 SYDVKM. This chain's CDR3 is CASSFPTSGDQNYGYTF. The CDR3 nucleotides read TGTGCCAGCAGTTTTCCTACGTCAGGGGATCAAAACTATGGCTACACCTTC.

The rearrangement uses TRBV5-1 and TRBJ2-1; 9 nucleotides align to TRBD2. Germline values: CDR1 SGHRS, CDR2 YFSETQ. The CDR3 has 12 amino acids. With 0 bases clipped from V and 14 bases from J, the junction kept 3 bases outside the gene matches. The CDR3 reads CASSLVAGEKFF. The CDR3 bases are TGCGCCAGCAGCTTGGTAGCGGGAGAGAAGTTCTTC.

The table lists this clone with a few counts. V and J are TRBV4-2 and TRBJ2-7, with 9 bases aligning to TRBD2. The germline gives CDR1 LGHNA, CDR2 YNFKEQ. After removal of 3 bases from V and 3 bases from J, the junction contained 6 bases not matched to a gene. The CDR3 sequence is 15 residues long. CDR3 residues: CASSHPSGAGYEQYF. For the CDR3, the DNA is TGTGCCAGCAGCCACCCTAGCGGGGCGGGCTACGAGCAGTACTTC.

The V gene is TRBV7-9, the J gene TRBJ1-1, with D possibly TRBD1 on 5 matching bases. Germline lookup yields CDR1 SEHNR and CDR2 FQNEAQ (reference sequence). The CDR3 contains 13 residues. Trimming left V 5 bases short and J 5 bases short, with 12 bases between. The CDR3 region has the DNA TGTGCCAGCAGCCCGGTTGGGGGGACTGAAGCTTTCTTT. It specifies CASSPVGGTEAFF. The whole variable domain, filled in from reference TRBV7-9 and TRBJ1-1, reads DTGVSQNPRHKITKRGQNVTFRCDPISEHNRLYWYRQTLGQGPEFLTYFQNEAQLEKSRLLSDRFSAERPKGSFSTLEIQRTEQGDSAMYLCASSPVGGTEAFFGQGTRLTVV.

The rearrangement joins TRBV27 to TRBJ2-1, with 11 nucleotides matching TRBD2. The V gene's germline CDR1 is MNHEY and CDR2 SMNVEV (reference sequence). The CDR3 length is 16 residues. With 5 bases clipped from V and 4 bases from J, the junction kept 7 bases outside the gene matches. CDR3 in DNA: TGTGCCAGCAGTGCTACCGGGACTAGCGGATACAATGAGCAGTTCTTC. This codes for CASSATGTSGYNEQFF.

The genes are TRBV5-6 and TRBJ2-1, with 12 bases aligning to TRBD2. The length of the CDR3 is 16 residues. Germline lookup yields CDR1 SGHDT and CDR2 YYEEEE. V shed 4 bases and J 1 base; nucleotides not matched to a gene: 3. The CDR3 is CASSRLAGESYNEQFF. The CDR3 DNA reads as TGTGCCAGCAGCCGACTAGCGGGAGAATCCTACAATGAGCAGTTCTTC.

The chain has TRBV28 and TRBJ1-5; D perhaps matches TRBD1 (6 bases). The CDR3 runs to 14 residues. Germline CDR1 is MDHEN and CDR2 is SYDVKM. Trimming left V 3 bases short and J 2 bases short, with 8 bases between. The CDR3 sequence: CASSLGARNQPQHF. The CDR3 DNA reads as TGTGCCAGCAGTTTGGGGGCCCGCAATCAGCCCCAGCATTTT.

This clone was picked up one time. The chain links TRBV18 to TRBJ2-1, with 7 bases that match TRBD2. This CDR3 region has 15 residues. CDR1 and CDR2 from the germline V gene are KGHSH and LQKENI. Unmatched junction bases numbered 9, after V lost 2 bases and J lost 8 bases. This CDR3 reads CASSPIAGVEYEQFF. The CDR3 DNA reads as TGTGCCAGCTCACCAATTGCGGGAGTAGAATATGAGCAGTTCTTC.

V gene TRBV25-1 combines with J gene TRBJ1-2; 7 bases are a match to TRBD1. Per germline, CDR1 MGHDK and CDR2 SYGVNS. The length of the CDR3 is 15 residues. V was clipped by 1 base and J by 2 bases; unmatched bases: 4. The CDR3 bases are TGTGCCAGCAGTGAATGGGCAGGGGGGAACTATGGCTACACCTTC. Protein product: CASSEWAGGNYGYTF.

CDR3 amino acids: CASSASGQGFMNTEAFF. Here the CDR3 DNA reads TGTGCCAGCAGCGCCTCGGGACAGGGCTTCATGAACACTGAAGCTTTCTTT. This sequence joins TRBV9 and TRBJ1-1; 9 bases are a match to TRBD1. CDR3 size: 17 residues. Losses at the gene ends were 3 bases for V and 0 bases for J; bases not matched to a gene: 9. Germline CDR1 is SGDLS and CDR2 is YYNGEE.

The CDR3, as DNA: TGTGCCTCCTATCCCGGGACTAGCGGGAGGGGTGAGCAGTTCTTC. Translating gives CASYPGTSGRGEQFF. V is TRBV30 and J is TRBJ2-1, with TRBD2 matching 16 bases. In germline, CDR1 is GTSNPN, CDR2 SVGIG (reference sequence). The junction had 9 bases not matched to a gene; V was cut back by 7 bases and J by 9 bases. The CDR3 covers 15 residues.

The chain couples TRBV7-8 to TRBJ2-1; 14 bases agree with TRBD2. This CDR3 comprises 15 residues. Germline lookup yields CDR1 SGHVS and CDR2 FQNEAQ. V dropped 4 bases and J dropped 10; count of bases not matched to a gene: 6. Here the CDR3 reads CASSSGTSGSQEQFF. Here the CDR3 DNA reads TGTGCCAGCAGCTCCGGGACTAGCGGGAGCCAGGAGCAGTTCTTC. Full variable domain (remainder filled in from reference TRBV7-8 and TRBJ2-1): GAGVSQSPRYKVAKRGQDVALRCDPISGHVSLFWYQQALGQGPEFLTYFQNEAQLDKSGLPSDRFFAERPEGSVSTLKIQRTQQEDSAVYLCASSSGTSGSQEQFFGPGTRLTVL.

This chain connects TRBV12-5 to TRBJ1-1; D gene ambiguous. This CDR3 has 13 amino acids. V lost 2 bases and J lost 1, with 5 bases in between. Germline CDR1 reads LGHNT; CDR2 reads FRNRAP. The CDR3 loop reads CASGLTGNTEAFF. In DNA form, the CDR3 reads TGTGCTAGTGGTTTGACGGGGAACACTGAAGCTTTCTTT.

This clone was counted once. The V gene is TRBV28, the J gene TRBJ2-4, with 9 bases identical to TRBD1. Unmatched junction bases numbered 2, after V lost 4 bases and J lost 1 base. The CDR3 is made up of 15 amino acids. Germline-derived CDR1 and CDR2 are MDHEN and SYDVKM. This CDR3 reads CASSSTGGAKNIQYF. DNA of the CDR3: TGTGCCAGCAGTTCGACAGGGGGGGCCAAAAACATTCAGTACTTC.

The CDR3 DNA is TGTGCCATCCTAGACCCGGGGGAATCGTTGAACGAGCAGTACTTC. Translating gives CAILDPGESLNEQYF. This chain links TRBV11-2 with TRBJ2-7; D is possibly TRBD2 (6 bases). V dropped 10 bases and J dropped 5 bases, with 24 bases sitting between them. The germline V gene has CDR1 SGHAT and CDR2 FQNNGV. The CDR3 sequence is 15 residues long.